This T cell receptor beta chain is drawn from a study of T cell repertoires in cytomegalovirus infection. As for the study in general: Indications came from public TCR beta signatures; they pointed to CMV infection and to a matching HLA type. Findings and caveats of the study: HLA-C-restricted TCR beta clonotypes specific for CMV led the ex vivo response. The cumulative frequency of public TCR beta families identified carriers of CMV plus the relevant HLA.

MiXCR was run by TCRdb on the reads, yielding one entry per CDR3 protein. Of more than 250,000 distinct CDR3 sequences in the sample, about an eighth were seen once. Deletions cut 5 bases from V and 5 bases from J, with 15 bases between. Looked up from germline, CDR1 is MNHEY and CDR2 is SVGAGI. The CDR3 is made up of 14 amino acids. This clonotype came up many times. Its antigen is currently unknown. The sample was PBMCs. The receptor was derived from a human donor in good health (CMV status not recorded). Some clones in this sample may be carry-over from other donors' samples. This chain uses TRBV6-5 with TRBJ2-5, with TRBD2 as a possible D gene (5 bases). Here the CDR3 reads CASSPYPGRETQYF. DNA of the CDR3: TGTGCCAGCAGTCCCTACCCGGGAAGGGAGACCCAGTACTTC.